This T cell receptor (beta chain) was sequenced for a study of graft-versus-host responses after intestinal transplantation. As to this clone: Its antigen is not identified.

The method was immunoSEQ multiplex PCR; TCRdb's version includes in-frame clones alone and lacks a portion of them. The top ten clones hold approximately 0.34% of a sample with approximately 77,000 clones, around 90% of them seen once. This CDR3 is 14 amino acids long. V lost 1 base and J 0 bases, leaving 6 bases between the germline ends. Germline V gene lookup returns CDR1 MNHEY and CDR2 SVGAGI. The rearrangement joins TRBV6-5 to TRBJ1-2; D unresolved. The sequence was obtained from a human donor who received an intestinal transplant. Here the sequenced sample was unstimulated CD4+ T cells sorted from spleen or lymph node cells, taken before intestinal transplant. The CDR3 region has the DNA TGTGCCAGCAGTTACTGGCCAGCTAACTATGGCTACACCTTC. The encoded protein is CASSYWPANYGYTF.